The present T cell receptor beta chain was sequenced within a study of T cell repertoires in aging, cancer and after chemotherapy. Study-wide background: Donor ages fell into six groups from 30 or younger up to 70 or older.

There are 11 residues in the CDR3. V was clipped by 8 bases and J by 4 bases, with 5 bases between them. Germline CDR1 reads WNHNN; CDR2 reads SYGVQD (reference sequence). Remarks on this clonotype: Antigen unknown.

Study observations and caveats: No conclusions about immunological memory after chemotherapy can be drawn from the repertoire data. Median generation probability rose over the chemotherapy interval in each cancer cohort, suggesting rebound thymic output. In healthy donors, age-related TCR diversity loss mainly reflected lost richness.

Amplification of TCR beta used genomic DNA extracted from peripheral blood. Multiplex touch-down PCR with TRB-A/B primers amplified rearranged V-D-J TRB sequences. TCRdb re-derived calls from the multiplex PCR reads in MiXCR, one entry per CDR3 protein. The sample contains 5,500 to 7,000 distinct CDR3 sequences, approximately 49% of which appear only once. This clonotype was obtained from a human donor with a solid tumor. This rearrangement joins TRBV10-1 to TRBJ1-4; no reliable D call. The sequencing sample was made of blood. The CDR3 bases are TGCGCCAGCCCCGGTAATGAAAAACTGTTTTTT. Translating gives CASPGNEKLFF.